This note documents a single T cell receptor (beta chain) sequence. Assay used: immunoSEQ multiplex PCR; TCRdb lists only in-frame clones, some missing. The repertoire consists of 15,000 to 20,000 clones, with 70% to 80% occurring once and the leading ten covering 15% to 20%. Patients all relapsed after autologous stem cell transplantation, and there was variation in brentuximab vedotin exposure. The CDR3 is 15 amino acids. Germline-derived CDR1 and CDR2 are KGHSH and LQKENI. V lost 3 bases and J lost 8, with 17 bases in between. The sample comes from a study of PD-1 blockade in classical Hodgkin lymphoma.

The chain recombines TRBV18 with TRBJ2-1; D gene ambiguous. This receptor was obtained from a human donor with classical Hodgkin lymphoma. Source: peripheral blood mononuclear cells (PBMCs), taken before the second cycle of nivolumab. In DNA form, the CDR3 reads TGTGCCAGCTCACCGGCACCATACCCTGGGGATGAGCAGTTCTTC. Protein sequence: CASSPAPYPGDEQFF.